This passage covers 16 T cell receptor beta chains from one sample sequenced in a study of Tregs in tolerant kidney transplant recipients. TCRdb's copy holds only in-frame clones and misses some; the assay was immunoSEQ multiplex PCR. The record lists about 30,000 clones, of which the ten most abundant hold around an eighth. The sequencing used CD8+ T cells from blood, collected before the transplant. These receptor sequences come from a human donor who received a combined kidney and bone marrow transplant.

As concerns this clone: The CDR3 end falls 3 residues outside the read, so it is completed with the germline J gene. This chain joins TRBV19 and TRBJ1-2; weak D call: TRBD1 (6 bases). The CDR3 runs 15 residues. The germline V gene has CDR1 LNHDA and CDR2 SQIVND (reference sequence). V was cut by 6 bases and J by 5 bases, with 19 bases left in between. The DNA read from the CDR3 is TGTGCCAGTAGCCCTAGAACAGGGCCTTCATATGGC. Protein product: CASSPRTGPSYG. The full CDR3 is CASSPRTGPSYGYTF. The entire variable domain, with the rest obtained from reference TRBV19 and TRBJ1-2, is as follows: DGGITQSPKYLFRKEGQNVTLSCEQNLNHDAMYWYRQDPGQGLRLIYYSQIVNDFQKGDIAEGYSVSREKKESFPLTVTSAQKNPTAFYLCASSPRTGPSYGYTFGSGTRLTVV.

As concerns this clone: The CDR3 end falls 3 residues outside the read, so it is completed with the germline J gene. The chain couples TRBV20-1 to TRBJ2-7; 8 nucleotides match TRBD2. Germline V gene data show CDR1 as DFQATT and CDR2 as SNEGSKA (reference sequence). The CDR3 spans 12 residues. The sequenced CDR3 bases are TGCAGCGTGACTAGCGACCACTACGAG. Translating it yields CSVTSDHYE. The entire CDR3 is CSVTSDHYEQYF.

As concerns this clone: The read falls 3 residues short of the CDR3 end, and the missing part is taken from the germline J gene. The J gene is TRBJ2-3, the V gene TRBV19; TRBD1 is a possible D gene (5 bases). CDR1 is LNHDA and CDR2 is SQIVND in the germline V gene (reference sequence). V was shortened by 7 bases and J by 0 bases, with 14 bases between the two germline ends. The CDR3 is 15 residues long. This chain's CDR3 is CASNGAGSSTDTQYF. The sequenced part of the CDR3 DNA is TGTGCCAGTAATGGGGCAGGCTCTAGCACAGATACG.

Concerning this clone: The CDR3 end lies 3 residues beyond the end of the read and is filled in from the germline J gene. V is TRBV13 and J is TRBJ2-3, with a tentative D call TRBD1 (7 bases). CDR1 is PRHDT, CDR2 FYEKMQ, per germline (reference sequence). The CDR3 is made up of 16 amino acids. V was trimmed by 5 bases and J by 2 bases, leaving 17 bases between them. The DNA read from the CDR3 is TGTGCCAGCAGCACCAGAGACAGGGAGGTCACAGATACG. Its translation: CASSTRDREVTDT. The complete CDR3 protein is CASSTRDREVTDTQYF.

CDR3 amino acids: CASADRAVSYEQYF. CDR3 DNA (partial): TGTGCCAGTGCCGACAGGGCGGTTTCCTACGAG. The chain couples TRBV19 to TRBJ2-7; 7 bases are shared with TRBD1. The read gets to within 3 residues of the CDR3 end, and the germline J gene fills in the rest. J lost 1 base, V lost 8 bases, and 8 bases had no gene match. The CDR3 consists of 14 residues. Germline assignment: CDR1 LNHDA and CDR2 SQIVND (reference sequence). Looking up the rest from reference TRBV19 and TRBJ2-7 gives the full variable domain: DGGITQSPKYLFRKEGQNVTLSCEQNLNHDAMYWYRQDPGQGLRLIYYSQIVNDFQKGDIAEGYSVSREKKESFPLTVTSAQKNPTAFYLCASADRAVSYEQYFGPGTRLTVT.

As to this clone: The CDR3 extends 3 residues past the end of the read, so its final part is completed from the germline J gene. The genes are TRBV10-3 and TRBJ1-1, with D hard to call. CDR1 is ENHRY and CDR2 is SYGVKD in the germline V gene. V was trimmed by 0 bases and J by 0 bases, leaving 8 bases between them. This CDR3 contains 15 residues. This chain's CDR3 is CAISESRRLNTEAFF. The CDR3 bases that were read are TGTGCCATCAGTGAGTCGCGGAGACTGAACACTGAA.

Points on this clone: The read falls 3 residues short of the CDR3 end, and the missing part is taken from the germline J gene. The chain is built from TRBV19 and TRBJ1-4, with D perhaps TRBD1 (5 bases). This CDR3 spans 16 amino acids. Per germline, CDR1 LNHDA and CDR2 SQIVND (reference sequence). Trimming removed 5 bases at V and 7 bases at J, with 20 bases between. CDR3 protein: CASSPQGGQLSEKLFF. The covered CDR3 bases are TGTGCCAGTAGTCCTCAGGGTGGCCAGCTCTCTGAAAAA.

Remarks on this clone: With the read ending 3 residues before the CDR3 end, the germline J gene is used to fill in that end. The chain combines TRBV19 with TRBJ2-7; TRBD2 aligns across 8 bases. Germline V lookup: CDR1 LNHDA, CDR2 SQIVND (reference sequence). The CDR3 has 13 residues. V lost 5 bases and J lost 6; bases outside the gene matches: 6. CDR3 DNA, as far as it was read: TGTGCCAGTAGTTCGGGGGGGCTGGTCGAG. As protein: CASSSGGLVE. The entire CDR3 is CASSSGGLVEQYF.

A word on this clone: The read ends 3 residues shy of where the CDR3 ends; the end is completed using the germline J gene. The rearrangement uses TRBV5-4 and TRBJ1-3; D not resolved. The V and J ends lost 3 bases and 4 bases respectively, with 5 bases between them. The CDR3 covers 12 residues. The germline gives CDR1 SGHNT, CDR2 YYREEE (reference sequence). CDR3 protein: CASSYGGNTIYF. The covered CDR3 bases are TGTGCCAGCAGCTACGGGGGAAACACC.

Worth noting for this clone: The missing CDR3 end, 3 residues past where the read stops, is filled in from the germline J gene. The chain employs TRBV19 and TRBJ2-1, with D perhaps TRBD2 (9 bases). The CDR3 runs to 18 residues. Germline assignment: CDR1 LNHDA and CDR2 SQIVND (reference sequence). The germline V and J ends were trimmed by 7 bases and 9 bases, with 31 bases remaining between them. Partial CDR3 DNA: TGTGCCAGTACCCGGACAGGGTCTGGTAGCGGGAGAGTTGGTGAG. It translates to CASTRTGSGSGRVGE. The CDR3 in full is CASTRTGSGSGRVGEQFF.

The CDR3 reads CASSWRDSYEQYF. CDR3 DNA, as far as it was read: TGTGCCAGCAGTTGGCGGGACTCCTACGAG. J is TRBJ2-7 and V is TRBV27; D may be TRBD2 (6 bases). The read ends 3 residues before the CDR3 terminus; that terminus is restored from the germline J gene. CDR3 length: 13 residues. Trimming left V 4 bases short and J 0 bases short, with 7 bases between. Looked up from germline, CDR1 is MNHEY and CDR2 is SMNVEV (reference sequence).

As regards this clone: The read is 3 residues too short to cover the CDR3 end, so that end is filled in from the germline J gene. The chain joins TRBV6-1 to TRBJ1-1; D gene ambiguous. Germline-derived CDR1 and CDR2 are MNHNS and SASEGT. This CDR3 contains 14 residues. Trimming stripped 3 bases from V and 6 bases from J, with 14 bases between. CDR3 region: CASSDTRTRAEAFF. Partial CDR3 DNA: TGTGCCAGCAGTGACACTCGAACGAGGGCTGAA.

Remarks on this clone: The read stops 3 residues short of the end of the CDR3; the missing end is completed from the germline J gene. The chain has TRBV7-6 and TRBJ2-6; 9 bases map to TRBD1. V gave up 5 bases and J gave up 2 bases; unmatched junction bases: 10. There are 18 residues in the CDR3. The V gene's germline CDR1 is SGHVS and CDR2 FNYEAQ. The chain's CDR3 is CASSVRDRDSAGANVLTF. The CDR3 DNA, read in part, is TGTGCCAGCAGCGTTCGGGACAGGGATTCTGCTGGGGCCAACGTC. The full variable domain, rest sourced from reference TRBV7-6 and TRBJ2-6, is GAGVSQSPRYKVTKRGQDVALRCDPISGHVSLYWYRQALGQGPEFLTYFNYEAQQDKSGLPNDRFSAERPEGSISTLTIQRTEQRDSAMYRCASSVRDRDSAGANVLTFGAGSRLTVL.

CDR3 sequence: CASSSWGDSPLHF. Partial CDR3 DNA: TGTGCCAGCAGCTCATGGGGGGATTCACCC. The chain employs TRBV5-6 and TRBJ1-6, with D perhaps TRBD1 (5 bases). The read terminates 3 residues before the CDR3 end, so the remaining end is supplied by the germline J gene. Germline lookup yields CDR1 SGHDT and CDR2 YYEEEE. Trimming took off 3 bases at V and 8 bases at J, with 9 bases between the two ends. The CDR3 totals 13 residues. The full variable domain, its missing parts supplied by reference TRBV5-6 and TRBJ1-6, is DAGVTQSPTHLIKTRGQQVTLRCSPKSGHDTVSWYQQALGQGPQFIFQYYEEEERQRGNFPDRFSGHQFPNYSSELNVNALLLGDSALYLCASSSWGDSPLHFGNGTRLTVT.

On this clone itself: The read is 3 residues too short to cover the CDR3 end, so that end is filled in from the germline J gene. V gene TRBV19 combines with J gene TRBJ1-2; maybe TRBD1 (6 bases). The length of the CDR3 is 14 residues. V lost 5 bases and J lost 0, with 10 bases in between. Germline lookup yields CDR1 LNHDA and CDR2 SQIVND (reference sequence). The sequenced part of the CDR3 DNA is TGTGCCAGTAGTTTTCAGGGGACTAACTATGGC. This gives the protein CASSFQGTNYG. The CDR3 in its entirety is CASSFQGTNYGYTF. The full variable domain, its missing parts supplied by reference TRBV19 and TRBJ1-2, is DGGITQSPKYLFRKEGQNVTLSCEQNLNHDAMYWYRQDPGQGLRLIYYSQIVNDFQKGDIAEGYSVSREKKESFPLTVTSAQKNPTAFYLCASSFQGTNYGYTFGSGTRLTVV.

Notes on this clone: The sequence runs out 3 residues before the end of the CDR3; the remainder is reconstructed from the germline J gene. The chain is built from TRBV7-2 and TRBJ2-7, with D maybe TRBD1 (5 bases). CDR3 length equals 14 residues. Germline assignment: CDR1 SGHTA and CDR2 FQGNSA. V was shortened by 4 bases and J by 2 bases, with 12 bases between the two germline ends. The DNA read from the CDR3 is TGTGCCAGCAGCTGGACACCGGAAGCCTACGAG. It encodes CASSWTPEAYE. Given in full, the CDR3 is CASSWTPEAYEQYF. Based on the CDR3 plus reference TRBV7-2 and TRBJ2-7, the full variable domain is GAGVSQSPSNKVTEKGKDVELRCDPISGHTALYWYRQSLGQGLEFLIYFQGNSAPDKSGLPSDRFSAERTGGSVSTLTIQRTQQEDSAVYLCASSWTPEAYEQYFGPGTRLTVT.